This T cell receptor beta chain came from a study of T cell responses to AZD1222 COVID-19 vaccine. Assay used: immunoSEQ multiplex PCR; TCRdb lists only in-frame clones, some missing. Counted here are 170,000 or so clones, 80% to 90% occurring once; the ten biggest clones make up 11%. Trimming removed 0 bases from V and 5 bases from J, with 8 bases in between. The CDR3 covers 13 residues. Germline V gene data show CDR1 as GTSNPN and CDR2 as SVGIG (reference sequence). This clone occurred once. Sequencing used peripheral blood, obtained 28 days after the second AZD1222 dose. The TCR originated in an adult who received the AZD1222 COVID-19 vaccine. The rearrangement joins TRBV30 to TRBJ1-5; D uncertain. The CDR3 loop reads CAWSVSRDQPQHF. Here the CDR3 DNA reads TGTGCCTGGAGTGTTTCAAGAGATCAGCCCCAGCATTTT.